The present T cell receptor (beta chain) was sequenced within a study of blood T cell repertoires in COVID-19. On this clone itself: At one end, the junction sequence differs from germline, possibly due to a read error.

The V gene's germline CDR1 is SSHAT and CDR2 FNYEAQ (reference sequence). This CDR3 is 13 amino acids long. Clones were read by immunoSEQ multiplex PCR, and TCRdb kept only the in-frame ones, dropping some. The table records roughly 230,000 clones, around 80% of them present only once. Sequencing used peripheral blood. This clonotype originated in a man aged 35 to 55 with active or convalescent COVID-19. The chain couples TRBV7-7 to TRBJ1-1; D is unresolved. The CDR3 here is CASSLETGSEAFF. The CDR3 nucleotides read TGTGCTAGCAGCTTAGAAACGGGGAGTGAAGCTTTCTTT.